Shown below are 27 T cell receptor beta chains from a single sample sequenced in a study of tissue T cells after allogeneic stem cell transplantation. Sequencing used immunoSEQ multiplex PCR; TCRdb keeps in-frame clones, though not all of them. The data show about 760 clones, over 40% seen once. The source was jejunal tissue, collected at autopsy. The source is a female patient aged 40 to 75 with steroid-refractory graft-versus-host disease after an allogeneic stem cell transplant. The graft donor may have contributed some T cells.

This clone qualifies as large. The V call is TRBV29-1, the J call TRBJ1-2, with 8 bases that match TRBD1. CDR1 and CDR2 from the germline V gene are SQVTM and ANQGSEA. This CDR3 has 12 residues. The V gene end was trimmed by 6 bases and the J gene end by 6 bases; junction bases not matched to a gene: 6. The CDR3 protein is CSVRTGSNGYTF. The CDR3 nucleotides are TGCAGCGTCCGGACAGGGTCCAATGGCTACACCTTC.

This chain links TRBV11-2 with TRBJ2-1; 7 bases match TRBD1. Germline CDR1 is SGHAT and CDR2 is FQNNGV. The CDR3 runs 16 residues. With 6 bases clipped from V and 0 bases from J, the junction kept 8 bases outside the gene matches. CDR3 sequence: CASRGPGQSSYNEQFF. The CDR3 DNA is TGTGCCAGCAGGGGCCCGGGACAGAGCTCCTACAATGAGCAGTTCTTC. Complete variable domain (other parts from reference TRBV11-2 and TRBJ2-1): EAGVAQSPRYKIIEKRQSVAFWCNPISGHATLYWYQQILGQGPKLLIQFQNNGVVDDSQLPKDRFSAERLKGVDSTLKIQPAKLEDSAVYLCASRGPGQSSYNEQFFGPGTRLTVL.

The chain uses TRBV10-2 and TRBJ2-2; 8 bases are shared with TRBD2. The CDR3 has 14 residues. V shed 10 bases, J shed 4 bases, and the junction held 8 bases outside the gene matches. Germline CDR1 is WSHSY and CDR2 is SAAADI. Written as DNA, the CDR3 is TGCGCCATCCTGCGGGGGGCCGGCACCGGGGAGCTGTTTTTT. Its protein product is CAILRGAGTGELFF.

The rearrangement uses TRBV6-1 and TRBJ2-7, with D perhaps matching TRBD1 (6 bases). Trimming took off 0 bases at V and 3 bases at J, with 12 bases between the two ends. Germline V gene sequence: CDR1 MNHNS, CDR2 SASEGT. This CDR3 contains 15 residues. Written as DNA, the CDR3 is TGTGCCAGCAGTGAAGCGTCAGGGGTAAGCTACGAGCAGTACTTC. Its translation: CASSEASGVSYEQYF.

By share of the sample, this clone is large. This chain joins TRBV6-2 or TRBV6-3 and TRBJ1-2; D is unresolved. Germline CDR1 MNHEY, CDR2 SVGEGT. There are 12 residues in the CDR3. V gave up 4 bases and J gave up 3 bases, with 6 bases separating them. DNA of the CDR3: TGTGCCAGCAGTTTGGGCCACTATGGCTACACCTTC. This translates into CASSLGHYGYTF.

The chain joins TRBV13 to TRBJ2-7, with D possibly matching TRBD2 (5 bases). Trimming cost V 7 bases and J 0 bases, with 13 bases left between them. CDR1 is PRHDT, CDR2 FYEKMQ, per germline (reference sequence). This CDR3 spans 14 amino acids. The DNA of the CDR3 is TGTGCCAGCACTTCATCCCGGGGCTCCTACGAGCAGTACTTC. This translates into CASTSSRGSYEQYF.

This clone is hyperexpanded by share. The chain couples TRBV14 to TRBJ1-1, with D possibly being TRBD1 (5 bases). The length of the CDR3 is 14 residues. Trimming removed 3 bases at V and 6 bases at J, with 14 bases between. Germline values: CDR1 SGHDN, CDR2 FVKESK. The CDR3 is CASSQERGRAEAFF. The CDR3 coding sequence is TGTGCCAGCAGCCAGGAGAGGGGTAGGGCTGAAGCTTTCTTT. The full variable domain, completed using reference TRBV14 and TRBJ1-1, is EAGVTQFPSHSVIEKGQTVTLRCDPISGHDNLYWYRRVMGKEIKFLLHFVKESKQDESGMPNNRFLAERTGGTYSTLKVQPAELEDSGVYFCASSQERGRAEAFFGQGTRLTVV.

V and J are TRBV28 and TRBJ1-1; D is perhaps TRBD1 (5 bases). CDR3 length equals 15 residues. Germline V gives CDR1 MDHEN, CDR2 SYDVKM. Trimming cost V 6 bases and J 0 bases, with 14 bases left between them. In DNA, the CDR3 is TGTGCCAGCAGCAGGGTAGTAGGGATGAACACTGAAGCTTTCTTT. Amino acid sequence: CASSRVVGMNTEAFF.

Relative to its sample, this clone is large (0.1 to 1%). The rearrangement links TRBV27 to TRBJ1-3, with D hard to call. Germline-derived CDR1 and CDR2 are MNHEY and SMNVEV (reference sequence). The CDR3 is made up of 14 amino acids. Trimming shortened V by 5 bases and J by 5 bases, and 13 bases separated the two germline ends. The CDR3 bases are TGTGCCAGCAGTCCGGCACAGTATCGAAACACCATATATTTT. Residues: CASSPAQYRNTIYF.

This clone is judged hyperexpanded. The chain recombines TRBV4-2 with TRBJ2-7, with D perhaps matching TRBD2 (6 bases). V was shortened by 0 bases and J by 3 bases, with 21 bases between the two germline ends. Germline V gives CDR1 LGHNA, CDR2 YNFKEQ. The CDR3 is 18 amino acids. CDR3 nucleotides: TGTGCCAGCAGCCAAGATCTTTTTTGGGGAGGCTTTAGCTACGAGCAGTACTTC. Encoded protein: CASSQDLFWGGFSYEQYF.

This clone is labeled large. The V call is TRBV7-2, the J call TRBJ2-5; no firm D call. Trimming shortened V by 5 bases and J by 6 bases, and 7 bases separated the two germline ends. The V gene's germline CDR1 is SGHTA and CDR2 FQGNSA. The CDR3 runs to 11 residues. As DNA, the CDR3 is TGTGCCAGCAGCGTATTAAAGACCCAGTACTTC. Protein sequence: CASSVLKTQYF.

This sequence joins TRBV4-1 and TRBJ1-3; D unresolved. The CDR3 has 16 residues. The V and J ends lost 2 bases and 0 bases respectively, with 11 bases between them. CDR1 is MGHRA, CDR2 YSYEKL, per germline. CDR3 sequence (DNA): TGCGCCAGCAGCCAACCGACAACGAGCTCTGGAAACACCATATATTTT. Protein: CASSQPTTSSGNTIYF.

By share, this clone counts as large. The CDR3 sequence is CASSIKGAVKKSNQPQHF. The CDR3 DNA follows: TGTGCCAGTAGTATTAAAGGTGCCGTGAAAAAATCCAATCAGCCCCAGCATTTT. The gene calls are TRBV19 and TRBJ1-5; no firm D call. Trimming shortened V by 3 bases and J by 3 bases, and 21 bases separated the two germline ends. The CDR3 has 18 amino acids. Per germline, CDR1 LNHDA and CDR2 SQIVND (reference sequence).

Within the sample, this clone is large. The chain joins TRBV2 to TRBJ2-1; no definite D call. CDR1 and CDR2 from the germline V gene are SNHLY and FYNNEI. Between the trimmed V and J ends, which lost 7 bases and 2 bases, there was a span of 9 bases. The CDR3 length is 13 residues. Here the CDR3 DNA reads TGTGCCAGCACCAAGTGGGCCTACAATGAGCAGTTCTTC. Protein product: CASTKWAYNEQFF.

In its sample, this clone ranks as large. This chain uses TRBV10-3 with TRBJ2-7, with TRBD1 matching 8 bases. Germline lookup yields CDR1 ENHRY and CDR2 SYGVKD. The ends lost 6 bases at V and 3 bases at J; junction bases unmatched: 13. The CDR3 has 16 residues. The CDR3 loop is CAIRSGTGRINYEQYF. In DNA form, the CDR3 reads TGTGCCATCAGATCCGGGACAGGACGAATAAACTACGAGCAGTACTTC.

This chain links TRBV10-1 with TRBJ2-7, with D tentatively TRBD2 (6 bases). This CDR3 region has 16 residues. Germline V CDR1 and CDR2: WNHNN, SYGVQD (reference sequence). The V end was cut by 6 bases, the J end by 0 bases, with 18 bases between. As DNA, the CDR3 is TGCGCCAGCAGCCCCTGGAGGGGAACCGTCTCCTACGAGCAGTACTTC. Residues: CASSPWRGTVSYEQYF.

The chain carries TRBV6-5 and TRBJ1-4; no clear D. Germline V lookup: CDR1 MNHEY, CDR2 SVGAGI. Trimming took off 6 bases at V and 3 bases at J, with 11 bases between the two ends. The CDR3 loop spans 14 amino acids. CDR3 DNA: TGTGCCAGCAGCCGCAGAACCCCTAATGAAAAACTGTTTTTT. Translation: CASSRRTPNEKLFF.

This clone was seen only a few times. The chain links TRBV7-2 to TRBJ2-4; 11 bases fit TRBD1. The CDR3 extends over 14 amino acids. CDR1 SGHTA and CDR2 FQGNSA come from the germline V gene. Trimming took 5 bases from V and 8 from J; bases not matched to a gene: 5. CDR3 nucleotides: TGTGCCAGCAGCCCTGGGACAGGGGGGGACATTCAGTACTTC. Its translation is CASSPGTGGDIQYF.

V gene TRBV3-1 (or the pseudogene TRBV3-2) combines with J gene TRBJ2-7, with 7 bases aligning to TRBD1. The CDR3 spans 13 residues. Germline values: CDR1 LGHDT, CDR2 YNNKEL (reference sequence). Trimming cost V 5 bases and J 1 base; bases outside gene matches: 2. The CDR3 coding sequence is TGTGCCAGCAGCGTGACAGGGTCCTACGAGCAGTACTTC. It translates to CASSVTGSYEQYF.

V gene TRBV5-1 combines with J gene TRBJ1-4; TRBD1 is a possible D gene (5 bases). Trimming removed 6 bases at V and 7 bases at J, with 16 bases between. Germline assignment: CDR1 SGHRS and CDR2 YFSETQ. This CDR3 region has 14 residues. CDR3 amino acids: CASTRDLGGEKLFF. CDR3 nucleotide sequence: TGCGCCAGCACCCGGGACTTGGGGGGTGAAAAACTGTTTTTT.

This clone was observed a few times. The chain is built from TRBV6-5 and TRBJ1-6, with D hard to call. Germline values: CDR1 MNHEY, CDR2 SVGAGI. Trimming shortened V by 3 bases and J by 10 bases, and 10 bases separated the two germline ends. The CDR3 is 13 amino acids. CDR3 amino acids: CASSYELGSPLHF. The CDR3 coding sequence is TGTGCCAGCAGTTATGAGTTGGGGTCACCCCTCCACTTT.

This chain connects TRBV6-5 to TRBJ2-1; no clear D. CDR3 length: 12 amino acids. V was shortened by 3 bases and J by 13 bases, with 13 bases between the two germline ends. CDR1 MNHEY and CDR2 SVGAGI come from the germline V gene. The DNA for the CDR3 is TGTGCCAGCAGTTATACCGACCGTATACAGTTCTTC. Translated, it gives CASSYTDRIQFF.

The chain uses TRBV11-2 and TRBJ1-4; 9 nucleotides agree with TRBD1. CDR3 length: 16 amino acids. Germline values: CDR1 SGHAT, CDR2 FQNNGV. V shed 2 bases and J 5 bases; nucleotides not matched to a gene: 6. The CDR3 is CASSLFRGQGNEKLFF. Written as DNA, the CDR3 is TGTGCCAGCAGCTTATTCCGGGGACAGGGCAATGAAAAACTGTTTTTT.

This clone was recorded a few times. This chain links TRBV2 with TRBJ1-2; D not certain. The germline CDR1 and CDR2 sequences are SNHLY and FYNNEI. CDR3 length: 11 residues. Trimming stripped 4 bases from V and 6 bases from J, with 6 bases between. This chain's CDR3 is CASSVGNGYTF. The CDR3 DNA reads TGTGCCAGCAGTGTCGGGAATGGCTACACCTTC. Complete variable domain (other parts from reference TRBV2 and TRBJ1-2): EPEVTQTPSHQVTQMGQEVILRCVPISNHLYFYWYRQILGQKVEFLVSFYNNEISEKSEIFDDQFSVERPDGSNFTLKIRSTKLEDSAMYFCASSVGNGYTFGSGTRLTVV.

This rearrangement joins TRBV11-2 to TRBJ2-1; 14 bases align to TRBD2. CDR3 length equals 15 residues. The junction had 4 bases not matched to a gene; V was cut back by 3 bases and J by 9 bases. CDR1 and CDR2 (germline): SGHAT, FQNNGV. The CDR3 spells CASSLGTSGSVEQFF. As DNA, the CDR3 is TGTGCCAGCAGCTTGGGGACTAGCGGGAGTGTTGAGCAGTTCTTC.

J is TRBJ2-2 and V is TRBV6-4, with 11 bases lining up with TRBD1. Per the germline V gene, CDR1 is MRHNA and CDR2 is SNTAGT. The CDR3 covers 15 residues. V was pared by 2 bases and J by 4 bases, with 0 bases of the junction left unmatched. CDR3 amino acids: CASSDGTGGTGELFF. Written as DNA, the CDR3 is TGTGCCAGCAGTGACGGGACAGGGGGCACCGGGGAGCTGTTTTTT.

The chain carries TRBV7-2 and TRBJ1-2; 7 nucleotides match TRBD1. CDR1 is SGHTA, CDR2 FQGNSA, per germline. J lost 8 bases, V lost 5 bases, and 14 bases had no gene match. This CDR3 is built from 15 residues. The CDR3 nucleotides read TGTGCCAGCAGCACCCACAGGGGAGAACTGTGGGGCTACACCTTC. Residues: CASSTHRGELWGYTF.